This T cell receptor beta chain stems from a study of blood T cell repertoires in COVID-19. The V and J ends lost 1 base and 1 base respectively, with 14 bases between them. The CDR3 covers 17 residues. CDR1 and CDR2 from the germline V gene are SNHLY and FYNNEI. Method: immunoSEQ multiplex PCR; TCRdb's copy keeps in-frame clones and lacks some. Found here are approximately 110,000 clones, approximately 82% of them singletons; the top ten hold 15% to 20%. The chain couples TRBV2 to TRBJ1-5; no clear D. The receptor was isolated from a woman aged 60-75 years with acute or convalescent COVID-19. Specimen: peripheral blood. CDR3: CASSEELGGYSNQPQHF. CDR3 coding DNA: TGTGCCAGCAGTGAAGAACTTGGAGGGTACAGCAATCAGCCCCAGCATTTT.